These 28 T cell receptor beta chains were all obtained from the same sample, sequenced in a study of shared clonotypes between healthy human individuals. Generated by immunoSEQ multiplex PCR, the TCRdb table keeps only in-frame clones and is missing some. This table has approximately 350,000 clones, 95% to 97% appearing once. The sample taken for sequencing was memory CD8+ T cells sorted from blood. The sample's subset: CD45RO+ cells pooled with CCR7-negative TemRA cells. The receptors come from a man aged 30 to 39 in good health.

This chain joins TRBV18 and TRBJ2-5, with D uncertain. CDR1 is KGHSH and CDR2 is LQKENI in the germline V gene. The CDR3 is made up of 11 amino acids. V was pared by 4 bases and J by 5 bases, with 5 bases between. CDR3 DNA sequence: TGTGCCAGCTCACACGGGGAGACCCAGTACTTC. Translated: CASSHGETQYF.

The gene calls are TRBV2 and TRBJ1-1; TRBD1 matches at 7 bases. The CDR3 sequence is 14 residues long. The germline CDR1 and CDR2 sequences are SNHLY and FYNNEI. The V gene end was trimmed by 10 bases and the J gene end by 1 base; junction bases not matched to a gene: 9. The CDR3 sequence: CAIHRQGPNTEAFF. The CDR3 coding sequence is TGTGCCATCCACCGACAGGGACCGAACACTGAAGCTTTCTTT.

J is TRBJ2-5 and V is TRBV10-3; D may be TRBD2 (5 bases). V was shortened by 8 bases and J by 2 bases, with 9 bases between the two germline ends. The CDR3 sequence is 12 residues long. Germline CDR1 and CDR2: ENHRY and SYGVKD. In DNA form, the CDR3 reads TGTGCCATCGGAGGACCGCAAGAGACCCAGTACTTC. Translated: CAIGGPQETQYF.

The V and J genes are TRBV5-4 and TRBJ2-3; 8 bases map to TRBD2. The ends lost 4 bases at V and 1 base at J; junction bases unmatched: 8. CDR3 size: 16 residues. Germline V CDR1 and CDR2: SGHNT, YYREEE (reference sequence). The CDR3 loop reads CASSPLSGGRTDTQYF. In DNA, the CDR3 is TGTGCCAGCAGCCCCCTAAGCGGGGGACGCACAGATACGCAGTATTTT.

The chain uses TRBV9 and TRBJ2-1; 9 bases match TRBD2. The V segment lost 0 bases and the J segment 6 bases; nucleotides outside the gene matches: 7. The CDR3 runs 16 residues. Germline lookup yields CDR1 SGDLS and CDR2 YYNGEE. The CDR3 coding sequence is TGTGCCAGCAGCGTAGGCGGCGGGAGGGACGTCAATGAGCAGTTCTTC. It translates to CASSVGGGRDVNEQFF.

The chain has TRBV19 and TRBJ2-3; TRBD1 might be the D (6 bases). Per germline, CDR1 LNHDA and CDR2 SQIVND (reference sequence). The V end lost 3 bases, the J end lost 0 bases, and 7 bases lay between the germline ends. The CDR3 length is 14 residues. CDR3 protein: CASSMGASTDTQYF. The CDR3, as DNA: TGTGCCAGTAGTATGGGGGCGAGCACAGATACGCAGTATTTT.

V is TRBV12-5 and J is TRBJ1-4, with D possibly TRBD1 on 5 matching bases. V lost 6 bases and J 4 bases, leaving 12 bases between the germline ends. The CDR3 spans 14 residues. Germline loops: CDR1 LGHNT, CDR2 FRNRAP. CDR3 in DNA: TGTGCTAGTGGACTGGGACGATATAATGAAAAACTGTTTTTT. The encoded protein is CASGLGRYNEKLFF.

Remarks on this clone: The sample carries other DNA sequences with the same CDR3. The V call is TRBV18, the J call TRBJ2-1; tentatively, D is TRBD1 (5 bases). The V gene lost 3 bases and the J gene lost 0 bases, with 9 bases spanning the gap. The germline CDR1 and CDR2 sequences are KGHSH and LQKENI. The CDR3 totals 15 residues. This CDR3 reads CASSPRVSSYNEQFF. CDR3 DNA sequence: TGTGCCAGCTCACCCAGGGTGAGCTCCTACAATGAGCAGTTCTTC. Full variable domain (missing parts from reference TRBV18 and TRBJ2-1): NAGVMQNPRHLVRRRGQEARLRCSPMKGHSHVYWYRQLPEEGLKFMVYLQKENIIDESGMPKERFSAEFPKEGPSILRIQQVVRGDSAAYFCASSPRVSSYNEQFFGPGTRLTVL.

The chain recombines TRBV5-1 with TRBJ2-7; TRBD1 might be the D (6 bases). V was cut by 4 bases and J by 3 bases, with 14 bases left in between. Germline values: CDR1 SGHRS, CDR2 YFSETQ. CDR3 size: 14 residues. CDR3 sequence (DNA): TGCGCCAGCAGCCCGGACCCGGACAGCTACGAGCAGTACTTC. The encoded protein is CASSPDPDSYEQYF.

The rearrangement joins TRBV21-1 to TRBJ2-3; the D segment call TRBD2 is taken from the table without a DNA check. TRBV21-1 is classified as a pseudogene. This CDR3 comprises 17 residues. The CDR3 loop is CASSKGSVGGPADTQYF. DNA for the CDR3: TGTGCCAGCAGCAAAGGGAGTGTGGGAGGGCCCGCAGATACGCAGTATTTT.

V is TRBV6-1 and J is TRBJ1-5; D call uncertain. CDR3 length: 14 amino acids. Germline V CDR1 and CDR2: MNHNS, SASEGT. Trimming left V 1 base short and J 3 bases short, with 7 bases between. The CDR3, as DNA: TGTGCCAGCAGTGAAGAGGTGATCAATCAGCCCCAGCATTTT. Amino acid sequence: CASSEEVINQPQHF.

This rearrangement joins TRBV7-2 to TRBJ2-7, with TRBD2 matching over 9 bases. With 6 bases clipped from V and 3 bases from J, the junction kept 6 bases outside the gene matches. The CDR3 has 14 residues. Looked up from germline, CDR1 is SGHTA and CDR2 is FQGNSA. For the CDR3, the DNA is TGTGCCAGCAGTGAGACTAGCGGTGACTACGAGCAGTACTTC. Its translation: CASSETSGDYEQYF.

Only one count was recorded for this clone. The V call is TRBV7-6, the J call TRBJ2-7; D ambiguous. Germline assignment: CDR1 SGHVS and CDR2 FNYEAQ. The V end lost 2 bases, the J end lost 2 bases, and 10 bases lay between the germline ends. CDR3 length: 14 residues. The chain's CDR3 is CASSLLKGAYEQYF. In DNA, the CDR3 is TGTGCCAGCAGCTTATTAAAGGGTGCCTACGAGCAGTACTTC.

The chain is built from TRBV11-3 and TRBJ2-5, with TRBD2 identical over 12 bases. This CDR3 has 18 residues. Trimming removed 3 bases from V and 3 bases from J; junction bases left unmatched: 11. CDR1 is SGHNT and CDR2 is YENEEA in the germline V gene. The CDR3 DNA is TGTGCCAGCAGCTTTGAGTTCCTAGCGGGAGGGCCAGAAGAGACCCAGTACTTC. This sequence encodes CASSFEFLAGGPEETQYF.

The chain links TRBV9 to TRBJ2-2, with no clear D. The CDR3 length is 12 residues. With 0 bases removed from V and 7 bases from J, the gap between germline ends came to 4 bases. Germline loops: CDR1 SGDLS, CDR2 YYNGEE. CDR3 nucleotides: TGTGCCAGCAGCGTAGTCTACGGGGAGCTGTTTTTT. This codes for CASSVVYGELFF.

The CDR3 nucleotides read TGTGCCAGCACACCGGGACAGTTCTCCTACGAGCAGTACTTC. Encoded protein: CASTPGQFSYEQYF. V and J are TRBV6-5 and TRBJ2-7; 7 bases align to TRBD1. The CDR3 spans 14 residues. Germline loops: CDR1 MNHEY, CDR2 SVGAGI. V gave up 7 bases and J gave up 0 bases; unmatched junction bases: 6.

V is TRBV7-6 and J is TRBJ2-2; no clear D gene. CDR3 length: 13 amino acids. Looked up from germline, CDR1 is SGHVS and CDR2 is FNYEAQ. Between the trimmed V and J ends, which lost 1 base and 5 bases, there was a span of 5 bases. The CDR3 DNA follows: TGTGCCAGCAGCTTAGTTATAACCGGGGAGCTGTTTTTT. It translates to CASSLVITGELFF.

This rearrangement joins TRBV7-9 to TRBJ1-2, with D uncertain. CDR1 is SEHNR, CDR2 FQNEAQ, per germline (reference sequence). The CDR3 runs to 13 residues. Trimming removed 0 bases at V and 8 bases at J, with 10 bases between. For the CDR3, the DNA is TGTGCCAGCAGCTTAGCTGGGCGTGAAGGCTACACCTTC. Protein product: CASSLAGREGYTF.

The rearrangement joins TRBV5-1 to TRBJ2-3; D may be TRBD1 (6 bases). CDR3 length: 14 amino acids. Trimming removed 1 base at V and 2 bases at J, with 8 bases between. Germline V gene sequence: CDR1 SGHRS, CDR2 YFSETQ. CDR3 sequence reads: CASSLRGNTDTQYF. For the CDR3, the DNA is TGCGCCAGCAGCTTGAGGGGGAACACAGATACGCAGTATTTT.

This chain connects TRBV6-6 to TRBJ2-1, with D unresolved. The V end was cut by 4 bases, the J end by 4 bases, with 8 bases between. Germline CDR1 and CDR2: MNHNY and SVGAGI (reference sequence). The CDR3 runs to 13 residues. The CDR3 here is CASSLTRYNEQFF. DNA for the CDR3: TGTGCCAGCAGTTTAACTCGGTACAATGAGCAGTTCTTC.

The chain joins TRBV19 to TRBJ2-1, with 9 bases identical to TRBD2. Germline CDR1 reads LNHDA; CDR2 reads SQIVND (reference sequence). J lost 6 bases, V lost 7 bases, and 7 bases had no gene match. This CDR3 is built from 14 residues. CDR3 sequence (DNA): TGTGCCAGTACGGGGACTAGCCTTTCCAATGAGCAGTTCTTC. As protein: CASTGTSLSNEQFF.

This chain connects TRBV21-1 to TRBJ1-3. TRBV21-1 is marked as a pseudogene. This CDR3 has 13 amino acids. The CDR3 spells CASSTWGTNTIYF. In nucleotides, the CDR3 is TGTGCCAGCAGCACCTGGGGAACAAACACCATATATTTT.

This sequence joins TRBV9 and TRBJ2-3, with 11 bases matching TRBD2. The germline V gene encodes CDR1 SGDLS and CDR2 YYNGEE. This CDR3 has 17 amino acids. V lost 5 bases, J lost 1 base, and 9 bases stayed unmatched. This CDR3 reads CASSLSGTSGRTDTQYF. The CDR3 DNA reads as TGTGCCAGCAGTTTATCCGGGACTAGCGGTCGCACAGATACGCAGTATTTT.

Remarks on this clone: Other nucleotide sequences in the sample specify the same CDR3. The chain carries TRBV6-1 and TRBJ2-7; the match to TRBD1 covers 10 bases. Germline V CDR1 and CDR2: MNHNS, SASEGT. With 1 base clipped from V and 3 bases from J, the junction kept 0 bases outside the gene matches. The CDR3 length is 14 residues. In nucleotides, the CDR3 is TGTGCCAGCAGTGAAGGGACAGGGGGCTACGAGCAGTACTTC. Its protein product is CASSEGTGGYEQYF.

The chain couples TRBV7-9 to TRBJ2-1; D possibly corresponds to TRBD1 (6 bases). Germline CDR1 SEHNR, CDR2 FQNEAQ (reference sequence). CDR3 length: 15 amino acids. V gave up 7 bases and J gave up 0 bases, with 13 bases separating them. CDR3 in amino acids: CASIGGDTSYNEQFF. The CDR3 region has the DNA TGTGCCAGCATAGGGGGAGACACCTCCTACAATGAGCAGTTCTTC.

The chain combines TRBV2 with TRBJ1-5, with 8 positions matching TRBD1. The V gene end was trimmed by 7 bases and the J gene end by 2 bases; junction bases not matched to a gene: 4. Germline values: CDR1 SNHLY, CDR2 FYNNEI. The CDR3 is 14 amino acids. The CDR3 region is CASNPGGGNQPQHF. The CDR3 nucleotides are TGTGCCAGCAACCCAGGGGGCGGCAATCAGCCCCAGCATTTT.

The CDR3 protein is CASSPTTGILAKNIQYF. CDR3 bases: TGTGCCAGCTCACCAACGACGGGGATACTAGCCAAAAACATTCAGTACTTC. The chain recombines TRBV18 with TRBJ2-4, with D perhaps matching TRBD2 (5 bases). V was cut by 2 bases and J by 0 bases, with 14 bases left in between. Looked up from germline, CDR1 is KGHSH and CDR2 is LQKENI. This CDR3 comprises 17 residues.

The rearrangement joins TRBV5-1 to TRBJ2-3; D remains unclear. With 4 bases removed from V and 4 bases from J, the gap between germline ends came to 4 bases. This CDR3 has 11 amino acids. Germline V gene data show CDR1 as SGHRS and CDR2 as YFSETQ. The CDR3 DNA sequence: TGCGCCAGCAGCAGCGCAGATACGCAGTATTTT. Protein: CASSSADTQYF.